These 15 T cell receptor beta chains share one sample of origin, sequenced in a study of a mutant IDH1 vaccine in newly diagnosed glioma. No antigens are known for them. Time point meaning: week 35, safety follow-up. Doses of 300 ug of mutant IDH1 20-mer peptide were given with topical imiquimod. Profiled with immunoSEQ multiplex PCR; TCRdb holds only in-frame clones, not every one. The sample records about 50,000 clones, approximately 92% being singletons. Sequencing used PBMCs, obtained from a glioma patient whose treatment included an IDH1 peptide vaccine. These receptors were obtained from a man between 50 and 59 years old with glioma.

This clone was seen just once. The chain links TRBV29-1 to TRBJ2-7, with no clear D. V lost 1 base and J 3 bases, leaving 13 bases between the germline ends. Germline V CDR1 and CDR2: SQVTM, ANQGSEA. The CDR3 totals 14 residues. The CDR3 sequence: CSVEVRSTHYEQYF. The CDR3 region has the DNA TGCAGCGTTGAAGTTCGAAGTACCCACTACGAGCAGTACTTC.

The rearrangement uses TRBV29-1 and TRBJ1-5, with 9 bases identical to TRBD1. Germline V gene sequence: CDR1 SQVTM, CDR2 ANQGSEA. There are 13 residues in the CDR3. The trim removed 4 bases at V and 2 bases at J, leaving 0 bases unmatched. The CDR3 is CSVGQGGNQPQHF. In DNA, the CDR3 is TGCAGCGTTGGACAGGGGGGCAATCAGCCCCAGCATTTT. Based on the CDR3 plus reference TRBV29-1 and TRBJ1-5, the full variable domain is SAVISQKPSRDICQRGTSLTIQCQVDSQVTMMFWYRQQPGQSLTLIATANQGSEATYESGFVIDKFPISRPNLTFSTLTVSNMSPEDSSIYLCSVGQGGNQPQHFGDGTRLSIL.

This rearrangement joins TRBV19 to TRBJ2-7, with 9 nucleotides matching TRBD2. Germline loops: CDR1 LNHDA, CDR2 SQIVND (reference sequence). The CDR3 is 15 amino acids. J gave up 7 bases and V 5 bases, and 12 bases lay outside the gene matches. The chain's CDR3 is CASSPSGTSLREQYF. The CDR3 coding sequence is TGTGCCAGTAGTCCCTCCGGGACTAGCCTACGAGAGCAGTACTTC. Variable domain in full (rest from reference TRBV19 and TRBJ2-7): DGGITQSPKYLFRKEGQNVTLSCEQNLNHDAMYWYRQDPGQGLRLIYYSQIVNDFQKGDIAEGYSVSREKKESFPLTVTSAQKNPTAFYLCASSPSGTSLREQYFGPGTRLTVT.

The rearrangement links TRBV5-4 to TRBJ1-3; possibly TRBD1 for D (6 bases). Germline V gene data show CDR1 as SGHNT and CDR2 as YYREEE (reference sequence). Trimming removed 0 bases from V and 0 bases from J, with 16 bases in between. The CDR3 is made up of 18 amino acids. The CDR3 loop reads CASSLDPDSFSSGNTIYF. As DNA, the CDR3 is TGTGCCAGCAGCTTGGACCCGGACAGCTTTAGCTCTGGAAACACCATATATTTT.

J is TRBJ1-2 and V is TRBV7-2, with D possibly being TRBD1 (6 bases). The CDR3 is 14 residues long. V lost 4 bases and J lost 4, with 13 bases in between. Germline V lookup: CDR1 SGHTA, CDR2 FQGNSA. CDR3 amino acids: CASSSGRGAYGYTF. As DNA, the CDR3 is TGTGCCAGCAGCTCCGGTCGGGGGGCCTATGGCTACACCTTC.

The V call is TRBV14, the J call TRBJ2-5; D not resolved. The CDR3 length is 13 residues. V was cut by 2 bases and J by 4 bases, with 8 bases left in between. CDR1 and CDR2 (germline): SGHDN, FVKESK. The CDR3 sequence is CASSQFSAETQYF. CDR3 nucleotides: TGTGCCAGCAGCCAATTTTCAGCAGAGACCCAGTACTTC.

The chain carries TRBV6-5 and TRBJ2-1, with 10 bases aligning to TRBD1. V lost 2 bases to trimming and J lost 5 bases; unmatched junction nucleotides: 6. This CDR3 region has 16 residues. Looked up from germline, CDR1 is MNHEY and CDR2 is SVGAGI. The CDR3 spells CASSYRDRGLDNEQFF. CDR3 coding DNA: TGTGCCAGCAGTTACCGGGACAGGGGCTTGGACAATGAGCAGTTCTTC.

The gene calls are TRBV30 and TRBJ1-5; TRBD1 is a possible D gene (5 bases). V was shortened by 6 bases and J by 4 bases, with 13 bases between the two germline ends. Germline assignment: CDR1 GTSNPN and CDR2 SVGIG (reference sequence). The CDR3 runs 13 residues. CDR3 amino acids: CACAWGPNQPQHF. In DNA form, the CDR3 reads TGTGCCTGTGCTTGGGGACCTAATCAGCCCCAGCATTTT.

This sequence joins TRBV29-1 and TRBJ1-5; D may be TRBD1 (5 bases). Between the trimmed V and J ends, which lost 6 bases and 1 base, there was a span of 10 bases. Germline V gene sequence: CDR1 SQVTM, CDR2 ANQGSEA. CDR3 size: 13 residues. The CDR3 DNA reads as TGCAGCGTATCGGAGGGGAGCAATCAGCCCCAGCATTTT. Translation: CSVSEGSNQPQHF. Complete variable domain (other parts from reference TRBV29-1 and TRBJ1-5): SAVISQKPSRDICQRGTSLTIQCQVDSQVTMMFWYRQQPGQSLTLIATANQGSEATYESGFVIDKFPISRPNLTFSTLTVSNMSPEDSSIYLCSVSEGSNQPQHFGDGTRLSIL.

The sample holds one count of this clone. The chain is built from TRBV27 and TRBJ1-2; D is possibly TRBD1 (5 bases). This CDR3 spans 16 amino acids. Trimming took off 3 bases at V and 4 bases at J, with 18 bases between the two ends. Germline V gene lookup returns CDR1 MNHEY and CDR2 SMNVEV (reference sequence). CDR3 amino acids: CASSFEPQTEVYGYTF. In nucleotides, the CDR3 is TGTGCCAGCAGTTTCGAACCACAGACAGAAGTCTATGGCTACACCTTC.

This chain links TRBV5-1 with TRBJ1-3; no reliable D call. The CDR3 length is 14 residues. Germline CDR1 SGHRS, CDR2 YFSETQ. The ends were cut back, 6 bases at V and 8 bases at J, with 18 bases in the middle. CDR3 residues: CASTKDPGQYTIYF. The CDR3 nucleotides read TGCGCCAGCACCAAGGACCCCGGCCAGTACACCATATATTTT.

The rearrangement joins TRBV30 to TRBJ1-3; no reliable D call. V was cut by 6 bases and J by 8 bases, with 14 bases left in between. There are 12 residues in the CDR3. Germline V gives CDR1 GTSNPN, CDR2 SVGIG (reference sequence). CDR3: CACETGPHTIYF. The DNA of the CDR3 is TGTGCCTGCGAGACCGGCCCTCACACCATATATTTT.

The rearrangement links TRBV2 to TRBJ1-4; the D is unclear. V was pared by 7 bases and J by 4 bases, with 19 bases between. Looked up from germline, CDR1 is SNHLY and CDR2 is FYNNEI. This CDR3 has 16 residues. The CDR3 DNA is TGTGCCAGCATTACCCAGGCGACTGCCATTAATGAAAAACTGTTTTTT. This encodes CASITQATAINEKLFF.

This chain joins TRBV10-2 and TRBJ1-5, with D uncertain. Germline V gene data show CDR1 as WSHSY and CDR2 as SAAADI. V dropped 3 bases and J dropped 0 bases, with 6 bases sitting between them. The CDR3 runs to 14 residues. The CDR3 DNA follows: TGCGCCAGCAGTGACAGCGATAGCAATCAGCCCCAGCATTTT. Encoded protein: CASSDSDSNQPQHF.

This chain connects TRBV4-1 to TRBJ1-1; D gene unclear. The CDR3 spans 16 residues. V lost 0 bases and J lost 5, with 16 bases in between. From germline, CDR1 is MGHRA and CDR2 YSYEKL. The CDR3 DNA sequence: TGCGCCAGCAGCCAAGAGAAGAAGATTAAGATGACTGAAGCTTTCTTT. Translation gives CASSQEKKIKMTEAFF.